This T cell receptor (beta chain) is drawn from a study of shared clonotypes between healthy human individuals. Study-level information: Donors consisted of a couple of women and a few men between 18 and 49.

This CDR3 is built from 15 residues. V was clipped by 4 bases and J by 2 bases, with 15 bases between them. Germline V CDR1 and CDR2: MNHNS, SASEGT. Splitting the CD4+ cells yielded a CD45RA+ naive subset and a CD45RA-negative memory subset. This clone was found once. Several immunoSEQ plates received, in even portions, the genomic DNA of each subset. Sequencing was performed with immunoSEQ multiplex PCR; in TCRdb, only in-frame clones are kept and a portion is missing. This repertoire shows approximately 2,000,000 clones, roughly 90% found once; its top ten account for about 0.36%. This chain joins TRBV6-1 and TRBJ2-7; TRBD2 is a possible D gene (6 bases). This TCR was sampled from a man aged 18 to 30 in good health. Some clones in this sample may be carry-over from other donors' samples. Material for sequencing was naive CD4+ T cells from PBMCs. Subset: CD45RA+ positively selected. CDR3 residues: CASSGMVAEAYEQYF. Here the CDR3 DNA reads TGTGCCAGCAGTGGGATGGTAGCGGAGGCCTACGAGCAGTACTTC.